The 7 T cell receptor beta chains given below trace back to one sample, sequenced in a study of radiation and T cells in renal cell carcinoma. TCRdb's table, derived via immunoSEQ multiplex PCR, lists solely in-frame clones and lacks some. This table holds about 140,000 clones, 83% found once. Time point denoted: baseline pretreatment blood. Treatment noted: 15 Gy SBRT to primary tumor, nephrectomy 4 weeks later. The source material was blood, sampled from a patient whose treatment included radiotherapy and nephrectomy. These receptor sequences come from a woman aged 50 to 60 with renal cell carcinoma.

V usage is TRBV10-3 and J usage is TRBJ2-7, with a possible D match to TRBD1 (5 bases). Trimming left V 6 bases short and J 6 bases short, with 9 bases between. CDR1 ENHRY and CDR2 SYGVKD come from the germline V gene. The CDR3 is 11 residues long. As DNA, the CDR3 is TGTGCCATCAGCCCAGGGTTCGAGCAGTACTTC. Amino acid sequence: CAISPGFEQYF.

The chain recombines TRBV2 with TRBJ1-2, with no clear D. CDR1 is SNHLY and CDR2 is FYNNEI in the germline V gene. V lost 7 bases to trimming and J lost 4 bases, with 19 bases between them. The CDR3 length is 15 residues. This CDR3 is CASNVGTYASYGYTF. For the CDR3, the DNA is TGTGCCAGCAATGTTGGCACCTACGCCAGCTATGGCTACACCTTC.

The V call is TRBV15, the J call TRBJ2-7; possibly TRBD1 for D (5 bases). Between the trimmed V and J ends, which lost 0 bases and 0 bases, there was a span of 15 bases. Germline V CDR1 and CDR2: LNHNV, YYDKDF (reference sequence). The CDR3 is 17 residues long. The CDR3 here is CATSRDRTHGYSYEQYF. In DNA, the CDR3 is TGTGCCACCAGCAGAGATAGGACACACGGATACTCCTACGAGCAGTACTTC.

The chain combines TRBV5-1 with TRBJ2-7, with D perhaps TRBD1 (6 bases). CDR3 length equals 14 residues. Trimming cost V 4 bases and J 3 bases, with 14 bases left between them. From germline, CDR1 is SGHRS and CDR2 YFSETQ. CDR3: CASSPGHGIYEQYF. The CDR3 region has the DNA TGCGCCAGCAGCCCGGGACATGGTATCTACGAGCAGTACTTC. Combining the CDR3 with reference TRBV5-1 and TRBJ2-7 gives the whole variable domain KAGVTQTPRYLIKTRGQQVTLSCSPISGHRSVSWYQQTPGQGLQFLFEYFSETQRNKGNFPGRFSGRQFSNSRSEMNVSTLELGDSALYLCASSPGHGIYEQYFGPGTRLTVT.

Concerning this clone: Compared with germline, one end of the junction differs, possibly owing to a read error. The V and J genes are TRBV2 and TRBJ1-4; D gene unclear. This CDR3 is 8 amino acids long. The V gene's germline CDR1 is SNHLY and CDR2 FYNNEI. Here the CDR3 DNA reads TGTGCCAGCAGTGTATCTAGTTTT. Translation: CASSVSSF. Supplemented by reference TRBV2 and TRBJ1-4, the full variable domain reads EPEVTQTPSHQVTQMGQEVILRCVPISNHLYFYWYRQILGQKVEFLVSFYNNEISEKSEIFDDQFSVERPDGSNFTLKIRSTKLEDSAMYFCASSVSSFGSGTQLSVL.

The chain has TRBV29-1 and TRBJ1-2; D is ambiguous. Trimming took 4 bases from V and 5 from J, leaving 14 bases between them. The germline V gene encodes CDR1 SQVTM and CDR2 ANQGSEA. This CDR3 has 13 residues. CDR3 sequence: CSVVSDTWYGYTF. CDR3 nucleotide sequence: TGCAGCGTTGTATCAGACACATGGTATGGCTACACCTTC.

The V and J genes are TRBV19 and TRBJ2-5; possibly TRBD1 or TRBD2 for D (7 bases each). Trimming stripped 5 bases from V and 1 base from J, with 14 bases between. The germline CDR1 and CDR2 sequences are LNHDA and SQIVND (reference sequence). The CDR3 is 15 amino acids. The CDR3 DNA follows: TGTGCCAGTAGTGTCGGGGGGACAGTCCAAGAGACCCAGTACTTC. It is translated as CASSVGGTVQETQYF.